This record concerns one TCR beta chain sequence. Its matching antigen is unknown. The CDR3 is 15 amino acids. Unmatched junction bases numbered 12, after V lost 8 bases and J lost 2 bases. Per germline, CDR1 SNHLY and CDR2 FYNNEI. These data come from a study of T cell responses to AZD1222 COVID-19 vaccine. Study-level background: It was second doses at about 4 or about 12 weeks that were pooled. Study-wide results and limits: After the peak T cell response, and only then, were repertoires sampled. Nearly half of spike-specific TCRs reportedly target variant regions that are unmutated in the B.1.351 and B.1.1.7 variants.

Some clones are missing from TCRdb's copy, which holds only in-frame ones; the method was immunoSEQ multiplex PCR. The sample lists roughly 200,000 clones; 88% were seen once. Specimen: peripheral blood, collected on day 0 of AZD1222 vaccination. The sequence was collected from an adult in good health. The rearrangement joins TRBV2 to TRBJ2-7, with 7 bases fitting TRBD1. CDR3 sequence reads: CASGRTGERAYEQYF. The DNA of the CDR3 is TGTGCCAGCGGACGAACAGGGGAGCGAGCCTACGAGCAGTACTTC.